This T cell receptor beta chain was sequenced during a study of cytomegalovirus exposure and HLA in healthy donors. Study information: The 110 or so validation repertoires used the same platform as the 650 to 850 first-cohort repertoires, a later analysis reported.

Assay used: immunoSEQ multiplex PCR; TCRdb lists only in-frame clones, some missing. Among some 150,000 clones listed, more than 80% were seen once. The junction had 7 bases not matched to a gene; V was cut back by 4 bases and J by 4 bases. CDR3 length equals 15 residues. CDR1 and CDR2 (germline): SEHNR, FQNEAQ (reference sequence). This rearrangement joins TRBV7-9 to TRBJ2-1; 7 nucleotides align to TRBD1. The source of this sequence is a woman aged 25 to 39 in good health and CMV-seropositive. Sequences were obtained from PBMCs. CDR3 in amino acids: CASSSTFRGYNEQFF. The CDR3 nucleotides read TGTGCCAGCAGCTCTACCTTCAGGGGGTACAATGAGCAGTTCTTC. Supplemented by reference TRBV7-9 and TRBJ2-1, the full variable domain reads DTGVSQNPRHKITKRGQNVTFRCDPISEHNRLYWYRQTLGQGPEFLTYFQNEAQLEKSRLLSDRFSAERPKGSFSTLEIQRTEQGDSAMYLCASSSTFRGYNEQFFGPGTRLTVL.